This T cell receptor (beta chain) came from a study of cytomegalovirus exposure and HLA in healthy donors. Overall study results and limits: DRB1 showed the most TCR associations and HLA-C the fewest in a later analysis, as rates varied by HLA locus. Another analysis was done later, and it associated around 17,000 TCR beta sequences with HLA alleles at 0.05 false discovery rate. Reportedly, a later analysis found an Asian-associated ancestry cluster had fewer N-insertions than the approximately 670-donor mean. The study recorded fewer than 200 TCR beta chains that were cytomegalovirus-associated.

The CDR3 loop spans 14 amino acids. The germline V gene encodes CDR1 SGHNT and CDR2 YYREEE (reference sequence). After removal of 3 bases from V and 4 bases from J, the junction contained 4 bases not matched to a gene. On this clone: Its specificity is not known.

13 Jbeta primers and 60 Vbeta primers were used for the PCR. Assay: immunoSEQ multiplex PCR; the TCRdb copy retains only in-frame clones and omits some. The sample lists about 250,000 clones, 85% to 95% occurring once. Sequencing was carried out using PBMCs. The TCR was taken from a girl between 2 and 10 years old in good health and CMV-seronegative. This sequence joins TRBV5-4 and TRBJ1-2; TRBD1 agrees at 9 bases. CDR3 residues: CASSSVGQGYGYTF. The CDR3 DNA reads TGTGCCAGCAGCTCGGTGGGACAGGGCTATGGCTACACCTTC.